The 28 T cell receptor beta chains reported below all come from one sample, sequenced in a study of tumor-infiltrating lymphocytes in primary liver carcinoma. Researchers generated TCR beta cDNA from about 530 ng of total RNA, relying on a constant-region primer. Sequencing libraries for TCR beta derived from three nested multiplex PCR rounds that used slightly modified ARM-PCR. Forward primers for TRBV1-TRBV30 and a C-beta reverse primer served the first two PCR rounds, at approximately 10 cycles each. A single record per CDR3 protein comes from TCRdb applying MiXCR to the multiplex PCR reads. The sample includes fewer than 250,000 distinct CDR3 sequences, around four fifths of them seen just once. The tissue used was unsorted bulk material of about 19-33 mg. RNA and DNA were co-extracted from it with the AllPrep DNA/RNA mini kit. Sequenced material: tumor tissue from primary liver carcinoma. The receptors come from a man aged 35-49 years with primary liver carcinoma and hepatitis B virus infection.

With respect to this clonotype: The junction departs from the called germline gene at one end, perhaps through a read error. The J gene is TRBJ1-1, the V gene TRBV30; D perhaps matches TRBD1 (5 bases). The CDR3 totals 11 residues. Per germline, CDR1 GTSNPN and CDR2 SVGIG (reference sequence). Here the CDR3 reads CVWGGLTEAFF. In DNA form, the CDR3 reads TGTGTCTGGGGGGGTTTAACTGAAGCTTTCTTT. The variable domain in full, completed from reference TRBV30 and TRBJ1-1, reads SQTIHQWPATLVQPVGSPLSLECTVEGTSNPNLYWYRQAAGRGLQLLFYSVGIGQISSEVPQNLSASRPQDRQFILSSKKLLLSDSGFYLCVWGGLTEAFFGQGTRLTVV.

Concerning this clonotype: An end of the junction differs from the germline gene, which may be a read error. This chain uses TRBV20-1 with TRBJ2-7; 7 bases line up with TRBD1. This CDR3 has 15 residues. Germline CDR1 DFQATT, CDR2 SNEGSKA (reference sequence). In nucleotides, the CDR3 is TGCAGTGCTAGAGATTTAGGGGACAGCTCCTACGGGCAGAACTTC. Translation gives CSARDLGDSSYGQNF.

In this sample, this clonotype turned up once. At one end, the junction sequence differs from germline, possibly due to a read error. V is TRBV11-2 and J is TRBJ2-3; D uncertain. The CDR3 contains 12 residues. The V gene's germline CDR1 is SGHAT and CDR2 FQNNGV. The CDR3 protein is CGSSLSLDTQYF. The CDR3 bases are TGTGGCAGCAGCTTAAGTTTAGATACGCAATATTTT.

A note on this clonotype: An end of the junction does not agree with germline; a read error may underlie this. The chain's CDR3 is CASSRPEPGQGNSLLHF. CDR3 in DNA: TGTGCCAGCAGCCGACCAGAACCGGGACAGGGGAATTCACTCCTCCACTTT. This chain links TRBV4-2 with TRBJ1-6; TRBD1 aligns across 10 bases. From germline, CDR1 is LGHNA and CDR2 YNFKEQ. CDR3 length: 17 amino acids.

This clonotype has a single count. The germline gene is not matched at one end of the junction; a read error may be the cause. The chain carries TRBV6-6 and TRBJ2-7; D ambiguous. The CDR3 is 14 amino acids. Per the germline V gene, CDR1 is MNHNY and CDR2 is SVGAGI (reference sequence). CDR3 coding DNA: TGTGCCAGCAATTTTACGGGTTCCTCCTACGAGCTGTACTTC. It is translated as CASNFTGSSYELYF.

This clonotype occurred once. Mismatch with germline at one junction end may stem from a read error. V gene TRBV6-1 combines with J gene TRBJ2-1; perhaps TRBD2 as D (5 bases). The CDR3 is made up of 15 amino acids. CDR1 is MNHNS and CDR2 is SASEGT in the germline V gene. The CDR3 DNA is TGTGCCAGCAATGAAGTAGCGAGAGGATATAATGAGCTGTTCTTC. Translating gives CASNEVARGYNELFF.

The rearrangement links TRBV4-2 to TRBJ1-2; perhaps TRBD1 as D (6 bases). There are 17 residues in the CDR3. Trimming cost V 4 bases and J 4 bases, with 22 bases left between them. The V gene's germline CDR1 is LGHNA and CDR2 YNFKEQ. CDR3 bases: TGTGCCAGCAGCCGATCGTCCGGGGGGGGCGCGTCCTATGGCTACACCTTC. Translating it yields CASSRSSGGGASYGYTF.

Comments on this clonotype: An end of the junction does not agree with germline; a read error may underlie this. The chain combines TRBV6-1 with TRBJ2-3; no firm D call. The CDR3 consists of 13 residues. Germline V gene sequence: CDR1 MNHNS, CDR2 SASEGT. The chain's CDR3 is CANSGKNGDTHYF. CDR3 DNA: TGTGCCAACAGTGGAAAAAATGGGGATACGCACTATTTT.

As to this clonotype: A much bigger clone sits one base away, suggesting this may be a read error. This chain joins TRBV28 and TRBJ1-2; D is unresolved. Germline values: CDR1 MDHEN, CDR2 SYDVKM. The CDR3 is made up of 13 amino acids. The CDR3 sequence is CVSSLMGNYGYTF. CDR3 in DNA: TGTGTCAGCAGTTTGATGGGAAACTATGGCTACACCTTC.

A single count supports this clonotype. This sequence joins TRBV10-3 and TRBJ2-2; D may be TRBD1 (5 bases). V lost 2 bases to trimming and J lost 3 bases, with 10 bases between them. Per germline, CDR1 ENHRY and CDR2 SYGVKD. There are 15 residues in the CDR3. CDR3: CAISEQQGDTGELFF. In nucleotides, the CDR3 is TGTGCCATCAGTGAGCAACAAGGGGACACCGGGGAGCTGTTTTTT.

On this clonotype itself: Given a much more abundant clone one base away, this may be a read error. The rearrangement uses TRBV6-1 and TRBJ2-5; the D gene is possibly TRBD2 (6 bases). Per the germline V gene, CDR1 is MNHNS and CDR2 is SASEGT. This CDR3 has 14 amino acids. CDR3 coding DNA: TGTGTCAGCAGTGAGGCTAGCGCCACGACCTCCCAGTACTTC. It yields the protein CVSSEASATTSQYF.

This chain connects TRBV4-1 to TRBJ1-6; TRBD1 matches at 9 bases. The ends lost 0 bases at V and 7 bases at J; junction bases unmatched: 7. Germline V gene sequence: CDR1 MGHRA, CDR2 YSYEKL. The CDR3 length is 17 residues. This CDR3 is CASSQDWGQGRNSPLHF. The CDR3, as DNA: TGCGCCAGCAGCCAAGATTGGGGACAGGGTCGGAATTCACCCCTCCACTTT.

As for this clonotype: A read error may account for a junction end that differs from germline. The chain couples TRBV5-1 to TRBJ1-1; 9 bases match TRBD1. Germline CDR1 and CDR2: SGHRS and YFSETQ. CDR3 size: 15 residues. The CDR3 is CASSSGQGRGTETFF. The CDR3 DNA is TGCGCCAGCAGCAGCGGACAGGGGAGGGGTACTGAAACTTTCTTT.

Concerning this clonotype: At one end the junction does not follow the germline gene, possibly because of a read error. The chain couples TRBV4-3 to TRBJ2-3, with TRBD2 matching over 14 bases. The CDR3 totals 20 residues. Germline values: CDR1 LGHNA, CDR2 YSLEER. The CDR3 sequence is CASNQDLPSETSGRADTEYF. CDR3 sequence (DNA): TGCGCCAGCAACCAAGATCTTCCCTCCGAGACTAGCGGGAGGGCAGATACGGAGTATTTT.

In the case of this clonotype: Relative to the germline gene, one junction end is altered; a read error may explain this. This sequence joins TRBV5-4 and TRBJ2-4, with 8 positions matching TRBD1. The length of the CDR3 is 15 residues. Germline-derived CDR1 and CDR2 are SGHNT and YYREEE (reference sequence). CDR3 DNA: TGTGCCAGTAGATTGGCAGGGGGCGTAAAAAACAATCAGTACTTC. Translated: CASRLAGGVKNNQYF.

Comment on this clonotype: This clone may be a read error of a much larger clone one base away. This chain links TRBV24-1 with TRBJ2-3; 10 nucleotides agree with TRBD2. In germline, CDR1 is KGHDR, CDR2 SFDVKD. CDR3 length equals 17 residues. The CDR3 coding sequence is TGTGCCACCAGTGATGTACCTAGCGGGAGAAACACAAATACGCAGTATTTT. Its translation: CATSDVPSGRNTNTQYF.

CDR3 in DNA: TGTGCCAGCAACGAGGGCAGTGAGTTGAGCACTGAAGCTTTCTTT. Protein sequence: CASNEGSELSTEAFF. The V gene is TRBV5-4, the J gene TRBJ1-1; D is uncertain. Germline CDR1 is SGHNT and CDR2 is YYREEE (reference sequence). V was trimmed by 6 bases and J by 4 bases, leaving 19 bases between them. The CDR3 is 15 residues long.

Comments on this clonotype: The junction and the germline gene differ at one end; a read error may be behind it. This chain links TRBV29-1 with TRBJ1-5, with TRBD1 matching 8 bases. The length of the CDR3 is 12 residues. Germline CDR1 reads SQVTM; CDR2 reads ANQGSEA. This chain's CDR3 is CSVRTGNQPHHF. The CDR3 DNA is TGCAGCGTGAGGACAGGGAATCAGCCCCATCATTTT.

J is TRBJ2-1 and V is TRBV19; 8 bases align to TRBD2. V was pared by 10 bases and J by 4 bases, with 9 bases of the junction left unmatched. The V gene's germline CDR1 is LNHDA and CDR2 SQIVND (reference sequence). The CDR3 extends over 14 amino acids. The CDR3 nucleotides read TGTGCCACCATAAGCGGGAGTTTTTACAATGAGCAGTTCTTC. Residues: CATISGSFYNEQFF.

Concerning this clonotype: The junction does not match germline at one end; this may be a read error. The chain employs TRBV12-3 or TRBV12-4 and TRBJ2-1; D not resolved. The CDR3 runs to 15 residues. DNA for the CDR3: TGTGCCAGCAGTTTGGGTACCAGTTCCTACAATGAGCTGTTCTTC. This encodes CASSLGTSSYNELFF.

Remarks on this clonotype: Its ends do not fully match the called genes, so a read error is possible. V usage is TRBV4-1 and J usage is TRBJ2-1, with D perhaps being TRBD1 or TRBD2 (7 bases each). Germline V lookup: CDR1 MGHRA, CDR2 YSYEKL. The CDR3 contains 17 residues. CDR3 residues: CASSQAIRASRGGEQLF. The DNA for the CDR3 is TGCGCCAGCAGCCAAGCTATAAGGGCTAGCAGGGGGGGTGAGCAGCTCTTC.

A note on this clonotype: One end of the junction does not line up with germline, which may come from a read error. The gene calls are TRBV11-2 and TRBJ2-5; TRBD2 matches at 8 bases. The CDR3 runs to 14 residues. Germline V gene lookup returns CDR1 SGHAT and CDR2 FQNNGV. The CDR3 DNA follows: TGTACCAGCGGCTTCAGCGGGGGACAAGAGACCCAATACTTC. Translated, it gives CTSGFSGGQETQYF.

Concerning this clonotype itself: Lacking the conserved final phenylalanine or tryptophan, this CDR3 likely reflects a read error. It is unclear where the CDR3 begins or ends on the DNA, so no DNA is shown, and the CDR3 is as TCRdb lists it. CDR3 in amino acids: CASVVTTSTDTRYL. J is TRBJ2-3 and V is TRBV12-5. 14 amino acids form the CDR3, both terminal residues included. Germline CDR1 is LGHNT and CDR2 is FRNRAP.

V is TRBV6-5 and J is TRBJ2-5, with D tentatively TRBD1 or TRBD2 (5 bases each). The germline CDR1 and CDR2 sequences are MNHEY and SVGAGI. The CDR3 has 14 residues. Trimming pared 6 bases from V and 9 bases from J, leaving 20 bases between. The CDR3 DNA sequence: TGTGCCAGCAGCTCCATAGGTGGCTTGGGGGCCCAGTACTTC. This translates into CASSSIGGLGAQYF.

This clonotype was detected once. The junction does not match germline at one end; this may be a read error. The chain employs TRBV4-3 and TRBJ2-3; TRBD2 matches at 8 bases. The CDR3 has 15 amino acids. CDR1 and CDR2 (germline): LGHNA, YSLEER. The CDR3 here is CASSQDELAADTQFF. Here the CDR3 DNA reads TGCGCCAGCAGCCAAGATGAACTAGCGGCAGATACGCAGTTTTTT.

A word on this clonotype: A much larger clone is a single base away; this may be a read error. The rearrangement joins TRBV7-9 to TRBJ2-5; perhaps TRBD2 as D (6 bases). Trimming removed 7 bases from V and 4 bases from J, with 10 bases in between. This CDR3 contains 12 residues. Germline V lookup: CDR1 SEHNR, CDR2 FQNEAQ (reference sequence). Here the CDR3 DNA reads TGTGCCAGCAACATGGAGGGAGAGACCCAGTACTTC. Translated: CASNMEGETQYF.

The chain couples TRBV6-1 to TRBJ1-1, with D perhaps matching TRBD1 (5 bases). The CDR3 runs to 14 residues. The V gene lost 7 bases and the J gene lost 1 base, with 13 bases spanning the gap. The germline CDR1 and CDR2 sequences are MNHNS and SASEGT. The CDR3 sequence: CASTTRGGNTEAFF. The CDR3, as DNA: TGTGCCAGCACTACAAGGGGCGGGAACACTGAAGCTTTCTTT.

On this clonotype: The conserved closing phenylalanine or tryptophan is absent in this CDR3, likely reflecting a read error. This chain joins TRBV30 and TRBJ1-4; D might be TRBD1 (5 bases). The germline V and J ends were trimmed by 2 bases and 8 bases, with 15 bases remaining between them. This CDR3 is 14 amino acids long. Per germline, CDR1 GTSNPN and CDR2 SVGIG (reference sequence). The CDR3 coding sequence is TGTGCCTGGAGTCACGGGACCGCGAGGGAAAAACTGTTTCTT. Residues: CAWSHGTAREKLFL.